The TCR beta chain described here comes from a study of blood T cell repertoires in COVID-19. Study as a whole: The origin of the acute and convalescent COVID-19 samples was the United States, Italy and Spain. The cDNA or gDNA used as material had been derived from T cells, B-cell-depleted T cells, or PBMCs.

This clone was seen only once. The V end was cut by 3 bases, the J end by 7 bases, with 9 bases between. The CDR3 runs 12 residues. Germline loops: CDR1 MNHEY, CDR2 SMNVEV (reference sequence). How the authors handled the data: Using reference gene primer amplification, nucleated cell counts were estimated. Sequencing used immunoSEQ multiplex PCR; TCRdb keeps in-frame clones, though not all of them. From that table come the V and J calls and clone size; the DNA was used to work out D and trimming. Of about 30,000 clones in the sample, about nine tenths are singletons; the top ten hold less than 6.5%. The V gene is TRBV27, the J gene TRBJ1-2, with a tentative D call TRBD1 (5 bases). The receptor was isolated from a man aged 55 to 70 with active COVID-19. Sequences were obtained from peripheral blood. As DNA, the CDR3 is TGTGCCAGCAGTTTGGGGGGAAGTGGCTACACCTTC. This encodes CASSLGGSGYTF.